The 29 T cell receptor beta chains below all came from one sample that was sequenced in a study of CDR3 diversity in severe acne. TCRdb reanalysed the PCR reads using MiXCR and keeps one entry per CDR3 protein. The repertoire consists of roughly 81,000 distinct CDR3 sequences, with roughly half occurring once and the leading ten covering around 9.1%. The sequencing input was blood. The source is a male donor in good health, serving as a control.

This clonotype has a handful of counts. This chain connects TRBV18 to TRBJ1-6, with a possible D match to TRBD1 (5 bases). The CDR3 loop spans 16 amino acids. V was pared by 4 bases and J by 5 bases, with 15 bases between. The germline CDR1 and CDR2 sequences are KGHSH and LQKENI. The CDR3, as DNA: TGTGCCAGCTCACTAAACCGGGACGGAAATAATTCACCCCTCCACTTT. Translated, it gives CASSLNRDGNNSPLHF. Drawing the rest from reference TRBV18 and TRBJ1-6, the complete variable domain is NAGVMQNPRHLVRRRGQEARLRCSPMKGHSHVYWYRQLPEEGLKFMVYLQKENIIDESGMPKERFSAEFPKEGPSILRIQQVVRGDSAAYFCASSLNRDGNNSPLHFGNGTRLTVT.

This clonotype has a count of ten or more. The rearrangement joins TRBV12-3 or TRBV12-4 to TRBJ1-2; D call uncertain. The CDR3 is 12 amino acids. Trimming removed 6 bases at V and 4 bases at J, with 9 bases between. CDR3 loop: CASSRKGYGYTF. CDR3 DNA: TGTGCCAGCAGCCGGAAGGGCTATGGCTACACCTTC.

This clonotype was observed once. V is TRBV10-3 and J is TRBJ2-5; D call uncertain. V lost 5 bases, J lost 2 bases, and 15 bases lay in between. Germline loops: CDR1 ENHRY, CDR2 SYGVKD. The CDR3 extends over 15 amino acids. For the CDR3, the DNA is TGTGCCATCAGTTCTGGAACTCCATCGCAAGAGACCCAGTACTTC. Amino acids: CAISSGTPSQETQYF.

This clonotype was observed at least ten times. This sequence joins TRBV14 and TRBJ1-6; D remains ambiguous. The germline V gene has CDR1 SGHDN and CDR2 FVKESK. V dropped 0 bases and J dropped 13 bases, with 7 bases sitting between them. CDR3 length equals 12 residues. DNA of the CDR3: TGTGCCAGCAGCCAAGAAGGGCAGCCCCTCCACTTT. It yields the protein CASSQEGQPLHF.

In the case of this clonotype: Relative to the germline gene, one junction end is altered; a read error may explain this. The V and J genes are TRBV7-2 and TRBJ2-7, with 9 bases that match TRBD1. The germline V gene has CDR1 SGHTA and CDR2 FQGNSA. This CDR3 has 15 amino acids. The CDR3 nucleotides are TGTGCCTGCAGCGTACAGGGGGCCAGCTCCTACGAGCAGTACTTC. This codes for CACSVQGASSYEQYF.

The chain combines TRBV30 with TRBJ1-2; 9 nucleotides match TRBD1. CDR3 length: 13 amino acids. The V gene end was trimmed by 5 bases and the J gene end by 5 bases; junction bases not matched to a gene: 6. Germline V gives CDR1 GTSNPN, CDR2 SVGIG (reference sequence). The CDR3 loop reads CAWATGGGYGYTF. The CDR3 DNA follows: TGTGCCTGGGCCACAGGGGGCGGATATGGCTACACCTTC.

The V gene is TRBV19, the J gene TRBJ1-3; 11 bases agree with TRBD1. V lost 5 bases to trimming and J lost 4 bases; unmatched junction nucleotides: 4. CDR1 LNHDA and CDR2 SQIVND come from the germline V gene (reference sequence). CDR3 size: 15 residues. This CDR3 reads CASSGQGAGGNTIYF. The CDR3, as DNA: TGTGCCAGTAGTGGACAGGGGGCCGGCGGAAACACCATATATTTT.

This clonotype has more than one count but fewer than ten. This may stem from a read error, because a much larger clone lies one nucleotide away. The chain employs TRBV24-1 and TRBJ1-1, with TRBD1 as a possible D gene (5 bases). The CDR3 covers 14 residues. Germline CDR1 KGHDR, CDR2 SFDVKD. The DNA of the CDR3 is TGTGCCACCAGTGATCCGGCGGGGGAAACTGAAGCTTCCTTT. Translated: CATSDPAGETEASF.

This chain connects TRBV6-1 to TRBJ1-1, with TRBD1 matching 11 bases. V dropped 3 bases and J dropped 5; count of bases not matched to a gene: 2. Germline CDR1 and CDR2: MNHNS and SASEGT. CDR3 length: 14 amino acids. DNA for the CDR3: TGTGCCAGCAGTGAGGGGACAGGGGGGACTGAAGCTTTCTTT. Protein sequence: CASSEGTGGTEAFF.

This clonotype came up a few times. CDR3 region: CASSVQGSGVGYTF. CDR3 in DNA: TGTGCCAGCAGTGTTCAGGGATCGGGCGTCGGCTACACCTTC. The rearrangement uses TRBV2 and TRBJ1-2, with a possible D match to TRBD1 (5 bases). The V gene lost 4 bases and the J gene lost 8 bases, with 17 bases spanning the gap. Germline assignment: CDR1 SNHLY and CDR2 FYNNEI. The CDR3 consists of 14 residues.

Note on this clonotype: Just one base apart from a much larger clone, this may be a read error. The genes are TRBV29-1 and TRBJ1-1; the D gene is possibly TRBD1 (6 bases). Trimming shortened V by 6 bases and J by 1 base, and 9 bases separated the two germline ends. The V gene's germline CDR1 is SQVTM and CDR2 ANQGSEA. This CDR3 has 12 residues. CDR3 DNA sequence: TGCAGCGTCGAGACAGGGAACACTGAAGCTTTCTTT. Translated, it gives CSVETGNTEAFF.

The table lists this clonotype with many counts. The genes are TRBV25-1 and TRBJ1-3; D is undetermined. Germline assignment: CDR1 MGHDK and CDR2 SYGVNS. V was trimmed by 7 bases and J by 4 bases, leaving 5 bases between them. The CDR3 is 11 amino acids. This CDR3 reads CASTPGNTIYF. As DNA, the CDR3 is TGTGCCAGCACCCCGGGAAACACCATATATTTT.

This rearrangement joins TRBV7-3 to TRBJ2-7; D tentatively fits TRBD1 or TRBD2 (5 bases each). Between the trimmed V and J ends, which lost 5 bases and 4 bases, there was a span of 18 bases. CDR1 and CDR2 from the germline V gene are SGHTA and FQGTGA. The CDR3 contains 15 residues. The CDR3 loop is CASSQSAEGRYEQYF. Here the CDR3 DNA reads TGTGCCAGCAGCCAAAGCGCTGAGGGGCGGTACGAGCAGTACTTC.

The chain combines TRBV19 with TRBJ1-5, with a possible D match to TRBD1 (5 bases). V dropped 4 bases and J dropped 6 bases, with 16 bases sitting between them. Germline-derived CDR1 and CDR2 are LNHDA and SQIVND (reference sequence). This CDR3 spans 15 amino acids. CDR3 in DNA: TGTGCCAGTAGTAGGGACCCCAGGGTAGGTCAGCCCCAGCATTTT. This codes for CASSRDPRVGQPQHF.

Worth noting for this clonotype: A much larger clone sits a single nucleotide away, making a read error possible. CDR3 amino acids: CASSYFTSETQYF. As DNA, the CDR3 is TGTGCCAGCAGTTATTTTACTAGTGAGACCCAGTACTTC. The V and J genes are TRBV6-5 and TRBJ2-5; possibly TRBD2 for D (5 bases). The CDR3 is made up of 13 amino acids. The V gene lost 3 bases and the J gene lost 5 bases, with 10 bases spanning the gap. Germline V gives CDR1 MNHEY, CDR2 SVGAGI.

With regard to this clonotype: Sequence at one end of the junction differs from germline and may be a read error. The chain recombines TRBV29-1 with TRBJ2-5; D is perhaps TRBD1 or TRBD2 (6 bases each). Looked up from germline, CDR1 is SQVTM and CDR2 is ANQGSEA. This CDR3 is 13 amino acids long. In DNA, the CDR3 is TGCAGCGTTGAAAGGGGGGAAGGAGAGACCCGGTACTTC. Amino acids: CSVERGEGETRYF.

J is TRBJ1-6 and V is TRBV9; TRBD1 is a possible D gene (5 bases). CDR3 size: 13 residues. CDR1 SGDLS and CDR2 YYNGEE come from the germline V gene. V was pared by 4 bases and J by 7 bases, with 9 bases between. The CDR3 loop reads CASSTRQNSPLHF. The DNA of the CDR3 is TGTGCCAGCAGCACCCGACAGAATTCACCCCTCCACTTT.

The chain couples TRBV7-8 to TRBJ1-1; D not certain. The V and J ends lost 3 bases and 6 bases respectively, with 11 bases between them. The CDR3 has 13 residues. The V gene's germline CDR1 is SGHVS and CDR2 FQNEAQ. In nucleotides, the CDR3 is TGTGCCAGCAGCTTGCCGGGGTCAGCTGAAGCTTTCTTT. Translated, it gives CASSLPGSAEAFF.

This clonotype was seen at least ten times. The chain links TRBV5-1 to TRBJ2-2; 12 bases match TRBD2. CDR1 and CDR2 (germline): SGHRS, YFSETQ. V was pared by 0 bases and J by 3 bases, with 9 bases of the junction left unmatched. The CDR3 consists of 19 residues. The CDR3 spells CASSLVPSGGAGDTGELFF. The CDR3 DNA sequence: TGCGCCAGCAGCTTGGTTCCTAGCGGGGGGGCCGGTGACACCGGGGAGCTGTTTTTT. Together with reference TRBV5-1 and TRBJ2-2, the CDR3 gives the full variable domain: KAGVTQTPRYLIKTRGQQVTLSCSPISGHRSVSWYQQTPGQGLQFLFEYFSETQRNKGNFPGRFSGRQFSNSRSEMNVSTLELGDSALYLCASSLVPSGGAGDTGELFFGEGSRLTVL.

The CDR3 DNA reads as TGTGCCAGCAGACCGACAGGGACCACCTACGAGCAGTACTTC. Protein sequence: CASRPTGTTYEQYF. The chain uses TRBV2 and TRBJ2-7; the match to TRBD1 covers 7 bases. Germline V CDR1 and CDR2: SNHLY, FYNNEI. The CDR3 runs 14 residues. V lost 6 bases and J lost 2; bases outside the gene matches: 7.

This clonotype has at least ten counts. The genes are TRBV20-1 and TRBJ2-2; D unresolved. CDR1 DFQATT and CDR2 SNEGSKA come from the germline V gene (reference sequence). Trimming took off 0 bases at V and 3 bases at J, with 8 bases between the two ends. The CDR3 extends over 14 amino acids. The CDR3 DNA reads TGCAGTGCTAGAGATAACCGGGACACCGGGGAGCTGTTTTTT. Its translation: CSARDNRDTGELFF.

V usage is TRBV5-1 and J usage is TRBJ2-7, with 13 bases lining up with TRBD2. J lost 6 bases, V lost 0 bases, and 12 bases had no gene match. This CDR3 has 18 residues. Germline-derived CDR1 and CDR2 are SGHRS and YFSETQ. Here the CDR3 reads CASSLGSSGLAGSPEQYF. As DNA, the CDR3 is TGCGCCAGCAGCTTGGGCTCATCGGGACTAGCGGGAAGCCCCGAGCAGTACTTC.

In its sample, this clonotype ranks as medium-sized. The rearrangement links TRBV6-6 to TRBJ1-3; D unresolved. This CDR3 has 14 amino acids. Between the trimmed V and J ends, which lost 2 bases and 0 bases, there was a span of 5 bases. Germline V gives CDR1 MNHNY, CDR2 SVGAGI (reference sequence). The CDR3 spells CASSYANSGNTIYF. CDR3 nucleotides: TGTGCCAGCAGTTACGCCAACTCTGGAAACACCATATATTTT.

Regarding this clonotype: Given the absence of the conserved phenylalanine or tryptophan at the CDR3 end, a read error is likely. Because the CDR3's place on the DNA is in doubt, the DNA is left out and the CDR3 is given as listed by TCRdb. The chain carries TRBV27 and TRBJ1-4; the tabulated D call, TRBD1, remains unverified against the DNA. Germline CDR1 reads MNHEY; CDR2 reads SMNVEV (reference sequence). The length of the CDR3 is 9 amino acids, counting both ends. The CDR3 loop is CASSFRQGY.

The chain links TRBV7-6 to TRBJ2-7; 8 bases are a match to TRBD1. V lost 6 bases, J lost 6 bases, and 10 bases stayed unmatched. The CDR3 is made up of 14 amino acids. Germline V gene lookup returns CDR1 SGHVS and CDR2 FNYEAQ. In DNA, the CDR3 is TGTGCCAGCAGTCTACAGGGGGAGAGTAGCGAGCAGTACTTC. Translating gives CASSLQGESSEQYF.

This clonotype has only a few counts. The rearrangement joins TRBV20-1 to TRBJ2-7, with TRBD1 matching 9 bases. The CDR3 is made up of 14 amino acids. Germline-derived CDR1 and CDR2 are DFQATT and SNEGSKA (reference sequence). With V trimmed by 4 bases and J by 7 bases, 11 bases remained unmatched. CDR3 residues: CSAKGQGNLREQYF. The CDR3 region has the DNA TGCAGTGCTAAGGGACAGGGAAATTTGAGGGAGCAGTACTTC.

The chain couples TRBV2 to TRBJ1-3, with a possible D match to TRBD1 (5 bases). Trimming pared 8 bases from V and 0 bases from J, leaving 8 bases between. The CDR3 spans 13 residues. Germline V CDR1 and CDR2: SNHLY, FYNNEI. The CDR3 nucleotides read TGTGCCAGCGGGGACGGCTCTGGAAACACCATATATTTT. Amino acids: CASGDGSGNTIYF.

In its sample, this clonotype was seen once. The chain is built from TRBV25-1 and TRBJ2-5, with 13 bases lining up with TRBD2. CDR1 and CDR2 from the germline V gene are MGHDK and SYGVNS. The CDR3 sequence is 17 residues long. The V gene end was trimmed by 3 bases and the J gene end by 5 bases; junction bases not matched to a gene: 9. The CDR3 DNA is TGTGCCAGCAGTGACTCCGGGACTAGCGGGAAGTGGGAGACCCAGTACTTC. Translation gives CASSDSGTSGKWETQYF.

This chain uses TRBV15 with TRBJ2-2, with unresolved D. Trimming stripped 8 bases from V and 4 bases from J, with 14 bases between. The germline V gene encodes CDR1 LNHNV and CDR2 YYDKDF (reference sequence). This CDR3 is built from 14 residues. Written as DNA, the CDR3 is TGTGCCACCTTGGGAAACACGGCCACCGGGGAGCTGTTTTTT. It is translated as CATLGNTATGELFF.